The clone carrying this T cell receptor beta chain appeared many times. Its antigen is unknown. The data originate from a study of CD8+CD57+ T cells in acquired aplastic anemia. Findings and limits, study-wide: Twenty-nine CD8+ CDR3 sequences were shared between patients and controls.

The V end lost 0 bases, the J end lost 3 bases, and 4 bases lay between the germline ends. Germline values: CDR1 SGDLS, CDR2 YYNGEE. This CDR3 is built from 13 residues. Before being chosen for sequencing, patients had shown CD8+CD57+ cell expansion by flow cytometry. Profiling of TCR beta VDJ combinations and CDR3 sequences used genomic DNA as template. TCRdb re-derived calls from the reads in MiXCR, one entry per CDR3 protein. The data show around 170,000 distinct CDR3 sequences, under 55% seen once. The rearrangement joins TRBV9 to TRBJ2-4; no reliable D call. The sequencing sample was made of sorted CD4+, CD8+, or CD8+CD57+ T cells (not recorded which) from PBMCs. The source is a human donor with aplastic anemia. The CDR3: CASSVGDKNIQYF. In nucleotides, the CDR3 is TGTGCCAGCAGCGTAGGTGACAAAAACATTCAGTACTTC.